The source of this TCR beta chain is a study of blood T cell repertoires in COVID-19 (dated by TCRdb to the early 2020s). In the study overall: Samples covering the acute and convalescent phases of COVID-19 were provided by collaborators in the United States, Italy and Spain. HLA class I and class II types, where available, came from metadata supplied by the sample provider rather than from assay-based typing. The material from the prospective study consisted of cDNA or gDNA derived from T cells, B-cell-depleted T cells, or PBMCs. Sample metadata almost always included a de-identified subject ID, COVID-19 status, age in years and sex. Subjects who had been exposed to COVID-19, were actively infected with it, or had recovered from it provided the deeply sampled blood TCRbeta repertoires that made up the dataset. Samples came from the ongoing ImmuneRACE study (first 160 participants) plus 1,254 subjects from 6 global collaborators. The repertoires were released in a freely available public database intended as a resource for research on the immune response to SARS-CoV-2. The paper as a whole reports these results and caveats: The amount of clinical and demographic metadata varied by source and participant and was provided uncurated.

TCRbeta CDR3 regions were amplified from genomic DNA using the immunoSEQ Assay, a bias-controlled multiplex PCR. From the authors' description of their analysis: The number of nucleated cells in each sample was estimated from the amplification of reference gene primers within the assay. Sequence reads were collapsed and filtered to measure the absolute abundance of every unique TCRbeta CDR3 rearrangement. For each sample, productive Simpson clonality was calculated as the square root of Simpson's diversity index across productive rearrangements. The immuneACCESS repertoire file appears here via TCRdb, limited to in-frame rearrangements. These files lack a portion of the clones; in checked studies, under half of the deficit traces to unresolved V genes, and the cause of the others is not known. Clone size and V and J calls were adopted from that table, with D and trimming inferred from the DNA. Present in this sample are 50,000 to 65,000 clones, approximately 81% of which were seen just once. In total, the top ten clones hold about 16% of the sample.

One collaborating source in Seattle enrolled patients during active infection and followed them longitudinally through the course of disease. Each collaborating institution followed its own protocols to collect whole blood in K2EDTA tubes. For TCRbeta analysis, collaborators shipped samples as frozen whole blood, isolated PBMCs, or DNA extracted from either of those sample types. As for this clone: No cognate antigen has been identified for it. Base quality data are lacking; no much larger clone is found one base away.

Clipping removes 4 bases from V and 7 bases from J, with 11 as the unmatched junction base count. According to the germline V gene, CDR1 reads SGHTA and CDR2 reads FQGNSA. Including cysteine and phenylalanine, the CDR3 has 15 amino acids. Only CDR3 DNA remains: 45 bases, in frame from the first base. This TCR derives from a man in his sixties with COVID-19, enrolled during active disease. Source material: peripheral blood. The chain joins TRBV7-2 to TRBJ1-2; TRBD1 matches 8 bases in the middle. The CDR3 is CASSSTSTGESGYTF. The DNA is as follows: TGTGCCAGCAGCTCTACCTCGACAGGGGAGAGTGGCTACACCTTC.